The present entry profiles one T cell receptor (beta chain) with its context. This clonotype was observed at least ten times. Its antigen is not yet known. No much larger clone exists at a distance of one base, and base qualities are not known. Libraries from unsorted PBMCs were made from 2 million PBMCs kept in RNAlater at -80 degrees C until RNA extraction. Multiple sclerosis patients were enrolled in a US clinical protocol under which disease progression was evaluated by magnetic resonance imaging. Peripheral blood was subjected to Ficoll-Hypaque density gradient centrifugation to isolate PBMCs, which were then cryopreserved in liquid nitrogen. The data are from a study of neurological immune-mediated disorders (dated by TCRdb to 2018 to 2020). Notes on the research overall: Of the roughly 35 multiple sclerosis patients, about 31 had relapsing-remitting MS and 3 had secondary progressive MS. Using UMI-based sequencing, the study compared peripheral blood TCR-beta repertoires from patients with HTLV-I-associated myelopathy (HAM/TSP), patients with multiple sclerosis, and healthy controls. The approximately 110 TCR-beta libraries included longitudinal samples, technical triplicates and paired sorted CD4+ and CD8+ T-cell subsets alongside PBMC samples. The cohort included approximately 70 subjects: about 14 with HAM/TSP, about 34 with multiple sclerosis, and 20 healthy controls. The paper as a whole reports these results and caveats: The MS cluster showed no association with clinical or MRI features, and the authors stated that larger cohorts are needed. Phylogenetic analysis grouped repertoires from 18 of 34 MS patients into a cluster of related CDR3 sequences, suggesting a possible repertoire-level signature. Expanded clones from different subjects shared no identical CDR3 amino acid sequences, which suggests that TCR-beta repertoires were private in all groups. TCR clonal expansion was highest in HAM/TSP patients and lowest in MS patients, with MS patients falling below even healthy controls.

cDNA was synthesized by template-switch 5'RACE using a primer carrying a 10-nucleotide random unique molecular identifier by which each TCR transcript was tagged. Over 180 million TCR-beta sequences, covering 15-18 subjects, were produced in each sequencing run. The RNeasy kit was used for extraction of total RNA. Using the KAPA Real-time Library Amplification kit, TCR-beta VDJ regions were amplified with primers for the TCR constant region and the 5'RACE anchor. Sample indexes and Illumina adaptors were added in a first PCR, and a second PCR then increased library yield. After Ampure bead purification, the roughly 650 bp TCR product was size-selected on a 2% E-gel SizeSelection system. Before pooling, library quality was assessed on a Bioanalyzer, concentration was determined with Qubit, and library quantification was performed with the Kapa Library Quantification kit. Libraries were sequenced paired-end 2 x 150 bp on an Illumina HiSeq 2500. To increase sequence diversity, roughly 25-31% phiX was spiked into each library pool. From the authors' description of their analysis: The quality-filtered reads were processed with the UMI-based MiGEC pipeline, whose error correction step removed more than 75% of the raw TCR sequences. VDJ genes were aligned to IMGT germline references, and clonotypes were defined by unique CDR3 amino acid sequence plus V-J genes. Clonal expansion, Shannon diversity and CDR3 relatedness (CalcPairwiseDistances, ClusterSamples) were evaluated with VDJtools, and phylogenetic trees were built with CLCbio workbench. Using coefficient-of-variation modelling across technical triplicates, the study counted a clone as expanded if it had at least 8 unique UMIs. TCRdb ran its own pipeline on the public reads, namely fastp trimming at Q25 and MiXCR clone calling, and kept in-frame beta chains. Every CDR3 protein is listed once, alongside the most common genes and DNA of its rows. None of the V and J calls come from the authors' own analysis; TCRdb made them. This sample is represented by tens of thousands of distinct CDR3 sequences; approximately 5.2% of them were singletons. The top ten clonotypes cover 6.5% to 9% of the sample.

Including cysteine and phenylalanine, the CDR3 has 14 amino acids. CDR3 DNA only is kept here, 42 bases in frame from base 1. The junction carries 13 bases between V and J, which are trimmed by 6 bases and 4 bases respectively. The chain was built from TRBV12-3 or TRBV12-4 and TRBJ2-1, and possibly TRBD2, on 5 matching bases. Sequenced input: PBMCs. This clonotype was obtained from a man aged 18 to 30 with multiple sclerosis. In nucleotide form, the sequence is TGTGCCAGCAGCCCCCAAGCGGAGTACAATGAGCAGTTCTTC. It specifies CASSPQAEYNEQFF.